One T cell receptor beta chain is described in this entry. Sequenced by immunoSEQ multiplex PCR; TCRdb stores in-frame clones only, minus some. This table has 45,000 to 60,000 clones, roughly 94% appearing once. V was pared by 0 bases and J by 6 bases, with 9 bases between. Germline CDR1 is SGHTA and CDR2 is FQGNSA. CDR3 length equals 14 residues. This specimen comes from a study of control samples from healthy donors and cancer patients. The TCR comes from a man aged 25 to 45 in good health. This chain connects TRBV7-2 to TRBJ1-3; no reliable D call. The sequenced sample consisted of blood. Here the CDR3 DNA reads TGTGCCAGCAGCTTAGCGGTTCAAGAAAACACCATATATTTT. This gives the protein CASSLAVQENTIYF.